These T cell receptor beta chains were read from a single sample in a study of blood T cell repertoires in COVID-19. The table came from immunoSEQ multiplex PCR; TCRdb's copy has only in-frame clones and leaves some out. The data contain around 140,000 clones, about 85% of them singletons. Sequenced sample: PBMCs or T cells enriched from blood (not recorded which). The receptors stem from a woman in her thirties or forties who had been exposed to COVID-19. The CDR3 runs from the conserved cysteine through the conserved F or W. D genes are given only for firm matches. The size of a clone is reported for some rows only, either as once, few or many, or as a class for expanded clones.

TRBJ1-3	TRBV5-4	TRBD1	few	CASRRDRGAGNTIYF	TGTGCCAGCAGACGTGACAGGGGCGCTGGAAACACCATATATTTT
TRBJ2-5	TRBV5-1	TRBD1	-	CASSAELTGGQETQYF	TGCGCCAGCAGCGCCGAATTAACAGGGGGACAAGAGACCCAGTACTTC
TRBJ1-4	TRBV11-2	TRBD1	-	CASSGPGGATNEKLFF	TGTGCCAGCAGCGGGCCAGGGGGAGCAACTAATGAAAAACTGTTTTTT
TRBJ1-5	TRBV19	-	-	CASSIHQTQHF	TGTGCCAGTAGTATTCACCAGACCCAGCATTTT
TRBJ2-2	TRBV10-3	-	-	CASQWGEANTGELFF	TGTGCCTCTCAATGGGGGGAGGCGAACACCGGGGAGCTGTTTTTT
TRBJ1-2	TRBV18	-	-	CASSPPLRDIDYTF	TGTGCCAGCTCACCACCACTTCGGGACATTGACTACACCTTC
TRBJ2-2	TRBV7-2	TRBD2	many	CASITAGLAATGELFF	TGTGCCAGCATCACGGCCGGACTAGCGGCCACCGGGGAGCTGTTTTTT
TRBJ1-2	TRBV6-2/TRBV6-3	TRBD1	-	CASSPGTGGPGYTF	TGTGCCAGCAGTCCCGGGACAGGGGGTCCAGGCTACACCTTC
TRBJ1-1	TRBV7-2	TRBD1	-	CASSRQGNTEAFF	TGTGCCAGCAGCAGACAGGGGAACACTGAAGCTTTCTTT
TRBJ1-1	TRBV18	-	-	CASSPKAGRGITEAFF	TGTGCCAGCTCACCAAAGGCAGGGAGGGGAATAACTGAAGCTTTCTTT
TRBJ1-5	TRBV28	-	few	CASSLGQVGVVQPQHF	TGTGCCAGCAGTTTAGGGCAAGTAGGGGTTGTTCAGCCCCAGCATTTT
TRBJ2-7	TRBV28	-	-	CASSLRQEGRREQYF	TGTGCCAGCAGTTTAAGACAGGAAGGTCGTAGGGAGCAGTACTTC
TRBJ1-4	TRBV6-5	-	-	CASTKVLQGPEKLFF	TGTGCCAGCACCAAAGTCCTGCAGGGTCCTGAAAAACTGTTTTTT
TRBJ1-2	TRBV19	-	-	CARIDRTSYGYTF	TGTGCCAGGATTGACAGGACTAGCTATGGCTACACCTTC
TRBJ2-2	TRBV29-1	-	-	CSVLEGNTGELFF	TGCAGCGTCTTAGAGGGGAACACCGGGGAGCTGTTTTTT
TRBJ2-7	TRBV9	-	-	CASSVAFSRGGEQYF	TGTGCCAGCAGCGTCGCGTTCAGTCGTGGGGGGGAGCAGTACTTC
TRBJ1-1	TRBV5-4	-	-	CASRYTGNTEAFF	TGTGCCAGCAGGTACACAGGGAACACTGAAGCTTTCTTT
TRBJ1-5	TRBV6-5	-	-	CASRPRGRHQPQHF	TGTGCCAGCAGGCCTAGAGGGAGGCATCAGCCCCAGCATTTT
TRBJ1-1	TRBV16	-	few	CASSQEPGANTEAFF	TGTGCCAGCAGCCAAGAGCCAGGGGCAAACACTGAAGCTTTCTTT
TRBJ2-1	TRBV7-9	-	-	CASGLTGASWGSYNEQFF	TGTGCCAGCGGACTAACAGGGGCGTCCTGGGGGTCCTACAATGAGCAGTTCTTC
TRBJ2-7	TRBV6-5	-	-	CASSPTRGSYEQYF	TGTGCCAGCAGTCCGACCAGGGGTTCCTACGAGCAGTACTTC